This paragraph reports one TCR beta chain. Its target is not known. The data stem from a study of cytomegalovirus exposure and HLA in healthy donors. At collection, donors were nominally healthy, but unrecorded immune exposures were probable. Points from the study as a whole: With further analysis later on, most CMV-associated TCR beta chains appeared HLA-restricted. Later work associated fewer than 20,000 TCR beta sequences with HLA alleles at 0.05 false discovery rate. Judged likely to be a sequencing artifact was a cluster of highly shared sequence variants.

PCR employed 60 Vbeta and 13 Jbeta primers. The repertoire was sequenced with immunoSEQ multiplex PCR; TCRdb's copy has only in-frame clones and lacks some. The table includes some 150,000 clones, 74% detected once. The CDR3 totals 14 residues. V shed 0 bases and J 3 bases; nucleotides not matched to a gene: 0. The germline CDR1 and CDR2 sequences are MNHEY and SVGAGI. The clonotype originates from a man aged 18-30 years in good health and CMV-seropositive. The sequencing sample was made of PBMCs. The gene calls are TRBV6-5 and TRBJ2-7; 9 bases line up with TRBD1. CDR3 in DNA: TGTGCCAGCAGTTACTCGGACAGGGGCTACGAGCAGTACTTC. Protein: CASSYSDRGYEQYF.